Sequencing of this T cell receptor (beta chain) was carried out in a study of shared clonotypes between healthy human individuals. Whole-study results and caveats: Shared clonotypes across all four donors exceeded non-shared ones in generation probability. Clonotype sharing across a few donors was observed for around 5% of naive CD4 clonotypes.

Data came from immunoSEQ multiplex PCR; TCRdb stores just in-frame clones and leaves some out. The top ten hold 0.89% of the sample, which has 950,000 to 1,200,000 clones, approximately 77% seen once. The investigators split CD4+ cells into a CD45RA+ naive subset and a CD45RA-negative memory subset. CDR1 is SGHDT, CDR2 YYEEEE, per germline. V shed 4 bases and J 6 bases; nucleotides not matched to a gene: 8. The CDR3 runs 14 residues. Concerning this clone itself: Antigen specificity is unknown.

The receptor was isolated from a young man in good health. Some clones in this sample may be carry-over from other donors' samples. The chain employs TRBV5-6 and TRBJ2-3; TRBD1 matches at 7 bases. Material for sequencing was memory CD4+ T cells from PBMCs. Described subset: CD45RA-negative fraction. The CDR3 nucleotides read TGTGCCAGCAGCGCAACAGGGGTGGGGGATACGCAGTATTTT. Its translation: CASSATGVGDTQYF.